One and the same sample provided the 25 T cell receptor beta chains below, sequenced in a study of T cell changes during pregnancy in multiple sclerosis (dated by TCRdb to about 2019). Receptor amplification or capture employed the immunoSEQ multiplex PCR assay. This immuneACCESS table, as held by TCRdb, lists in-frame sequences with V and J called but not all clones. Of the missing ones, under half trace to an unresolved V gene in checked studies; the others have no known cause. The sample table holds around 100,000 clones, of which approximately 94% were seen once. The ten largest account for around 1.2% of the sample. Sequenced material: peripheral blood, taken in the second trimester of pregnancy. These receptors originate from a female donor with multiple sclerosis, enrolled in a pregnancy study.

This chain connects TRBV19 to TRBJ1-5; 8 positions agree with TRBD1. V lost 6 bases to trimming and J lost 4 bases; unmatched junction nucleotides: 8. Per the germline V gene, CDR1 is LNHDA and CDR2 is SQIVND (reference sequence). The CDR3 length is 15 residues. The CDR3 loop is CASRPDRARNQPQHF. Here the CDR3 DNA reads TGTGCCAGTAGGCCGGACAGGGCCAGGAATCAGCCCCAGCATTTT.

The rearrangement uses TRBV18 and TRBJ2-2; D possibly corresponds to TRBD2 (6 bases). This CDR3 spans 16 amino acids. V lost 1 base and J lost 3, with 12 bases in between. The germline V gene has CDR1 KGHSH and CDR2 LQKENI. CDR3 loop: CASSPRVGGDTGELFF. As DNA, the CDR3 is TGTGCCAGCTCACCACGGGTGGGAGGAGACACCGGGGAGCTGTTTTTT.

The chain carries TRBV7-9 and TRBJ1-2; 7 bases map to TRBD1. Losses at the gene ends were 7 bases for V and 4 bases for J; bases not matched to a gene: 12. The CDR3 is 15 amino acids. The germline V gene has CDR1 SEHNR and CDR2 FQNEAQ (reference sequence). CDR3 sequence reads: CASTHGQDLPYGYTF. DNA for the CDR3: TGTGCCAGCACCCACGGACAGGACCTTCCCTATGGCTACACCTTC.

The chain employs TRBV5-8 and TRBJ2-7; TRBD1 aligns across 7 bases. The germline CDR1 and CDR2 sequences are SGHTS and YDEGEE. The ends lost 3 bases at V and 3 bases at J; junction bases unmatched: 6. The CDR3 is made up of 14 amino acids. DNA for the CDR3: TGTGCCAGCAGCTGGCCGGGACAGAGCTACGAGCAGTACTTC. Protein product: CASSWPGQSYEQYF.

The chain combines TRBV7-2 with TRBJ1-5; 9 nucleotides line up with TRBD1. Germline-derived CDR1 and CDR2 are SGHTA and FQGNSA. After removal of 5 bases from V and 6 bases from J, the junction contained 2 bases not matched to a gene. This CDR3 comprises 13 residues. DNA for the CDR3: TGTGCCAGCAGCCGGGACAGGGTTCAGCCCCAGCATTTT. Translated, it gives CASSRDRVQPQHF. Full variable domain (missing parts from reference TRBV7-2 and TRBJ1-5): GAGVSQSPSNKVTEKGKDVELRCDPISGHTALYWYRQSLGQGLEFLIYFQGNSAPDKSGLPSDRFSAERTGGSVSTLTIQRTQQEDSAVYLCASSRDRVQPQHFGDGTRLSIL.

This clone was detected only a few times. The chain is built from TRBV2 and TRBJ2-1; 7 nucleotides agree with TRBD1. The trim removed 4 bases at V and 5 bases at J, leaving 8 bases unmatched. The CDR3 is made up of 15 amino acids. Per the germline V gene, CDR1 is SNHLY and CDR2 is FYNNEI. DNA for the CDR3: TGTGCCAGCAGTGCTTCGACAGGGCCCCACAATGAGCAGTTCTTC. It yields the protein CASSASTGPHNEQFF. Full variable domain (outside the CDR3, taken from reference TRBV2 and TRBJ2-1): EPEVTQTPSHQVTQMGQEVILRCVPISNHLYFYWYRQILGQKVEFLVSFYNNEISEKSEIFDDQFSVERPDGSNFTLKIRSTKLEDSAMYFCASSASTGPHNEQFFGPGTRLTVL.

The genes are TRBV13 and TRBJ2-1; TRBD1 aligns across 7 bases. CDR3 length: 13 residues. V dropped 5 bases and J dropped 6; count of bases not matched to a gene: 4. Germline-derived CDR1 and CDR2 are PRHDT and FYEKMQ (reference sequence). As DNA, the CDR3 is TGTGCCAGCAGCCCCGGACAGGTCAATGAGCAGTTCTTC. Encoded protein: CASSPGQVNEQFF.

CDR3 DNA sequence: TGTGCCAGTAGTGTCCTCGGGGGTGCGGGGACTGAAGCTTTCTTT. Translated, it gives CASSVLGGAGTEAFF. The chain employs TRBV19 and TRBJ1-1, with D perhaps TRBD1 (5 bases). Per the germline V gene, CDR1 is LNHDA and CDR2 is SQIVND (reference sequence). This CDR3 is 15 amino acids long. V gave up 5 bases and J gave up 5 bases, with 18 bases separating them.

The gene calls are TRBV6-1 and TRBJ2-3; 12 bases map to TRBD2. CDR1 is MNHNS, CDR2 SASEGT, per germline. CDR3 size: 14 residues. J was trimmed by 4 bases and V by 6 bases; bases with no gene match: 2. CDR3 in DNA: TGTGCCAGCAGGCCTAGCGGGAGGGCAGATACGCAGTATTTT. Its protein is CASRPSGRADTQYF.

J is TRBJ2-5 and V is TRBV27; 8 positions match TRBD2. This CDR3 is 14 amino acids long. Germline V gene sequence: CDR1 MNHEY, CDR2 SMNVEV (reference sequence). Trimming at V came to 4 bases and at J to 5 bases, leaving 6 bases not matched to a gene. For the CDR3, the DNA is TGTGCCAGCAGTTCCGCGGGAGGTCGGGAGACCCAGTACTTC. This translates into CASSSAGGRETQYF.

The chain uses TRBV2 and TRBJ2-5; 9 nucleotides agree with TRBD2. CDR3 length: 15 amino acids. Germline V gene lookup returns CDR1 SNHLY and CDR2 FYNNEI. V lost 4 bases, J lost 6 bases, and 9 bases stayed unmatched. In DNA, the CDR3 is TGTGCCAGCAGTGGAAGTGCAGCGGGAGGTCAGACCCAGTACTTC. Translation gives CASSGSAAGGQTQYF.

V gene TRBV7-9 combines with J gene TRBJ1-4; 10 nucleotides match TRBD1. With 1 base clipped from V and 14 bases from J, the junction kept 7 bases outside the gene matches. Germline V gene sequence: CDR1 SEHNR, CDR2 FQNEAQ (reference sequence). The CDR3 sequence is 14 residues long. The CDR3 coding sequence is TGTGCCAGCAGCTTAGGACAGGGGGCTCGAGATCTGTTTTTT. Amino acid sequence: CASSLGQGARDLFF.

This clone was counted once. The gene calls are TRBV5-1 and TRBJ2-5; 10 nucleotides line up with TRBD1. Germline-derived CDR1 and CDR2 are SGHRS and YFSETQ. The CDR3 contains 16 residues. V trimming: 6 bases; J trimming: 3 bases; junction bases outside the gene matches: 11. The CDR3 reads CASTRRTGGKEETQYF. The CDR3 DNA follows: TGCGCCAGCACCCGAAGGACAGGGGGTAAAGAAGAGACCCAGTACTTC.

The chain recombines TRBV27 with TRBJ2-1; TRBD2 matches at 7 bases. This CDR3 comprises 15 residues. V trimming: 1 base; J trimming: 5 bases; junction bases outside the gene matches: 5. Germline V gene data show CDR1 as MNHEY and CDR2 as SMNVEV (reference sequence). The CDR3 sequence is CASSLWASGHNEQFF. CDR3 coding DNA: TGTGCCAGCAGTTTATGGGCTAGCGGTCACAATGAGCAGTTCTTC.

The chain recombines TRBV7-3 with TRBJ2-3; D possibly corresponds to TRBD1 (5 bases). Deletions cut 4 bases from V and 4 bases from J, with 6 bases between. Germline V gene sequence: CDR1 SGHTA, CDR2 FQGTGA. The CDR3 covers 12 residues. DNA for the CDR3: TGTGCCAGCAGCTCAGGGTCAGATACGCAGTATTTT. Its protein is CASSSGSDTQYF.

The gene calls are TRBV13 and TRBJ2-7; 7 bases match TRBD1. V trimming: 1 base; J trimming: 1 base; junction bases outside the gene matches: 1. Germline V gene data show CDR1 as PRHDT and CDR2 as FYEKMQ (reference sequence). The CDR3 sequence is 14 residues long. DNA of the CDR3: TGTGCCAGCAGCTTAGACAGGGGATCCTACGAGCAGTACTTC. Amino acids: CASSLDRGSYEQYF.

The chain combines TRBV9 with TRBJ2-7; 11 bases are shared with TRBD2. V was pared by 0 bases and J by 4 bases, with 6 bases of the junction left unmatched. This CDR3 region has 16 residues. CDR1 is SGDLS, CDR2 YYNGEE, per germline. The CDR3 here is CASSVGLAGGNYEQYF. The CDR3 coding sequence is TGTGCCAGCAGCGTAGGGCTAGCGGGAGGCAATTACGAGCAGTACTTC.

This clone appeared once. The chain has TRBV18 and TRBJ2-7; 7 bases match TRBD1. Germline CDR1 KGHSH, CDR2 LQKENI. Trimming removed 6 bases from V and 5 bases from J; junction bases left unmatched: 7. The CDR3 is 13 amino acids. CDR3 loop: CASSDRASNEQYF. For the CDR3, the DNA is TGTGCCAGCTCTGACAGGGCCTCTAACGAGCAGTACTTC.

The chain combines TRBV4-1 with TRBJ2-3; TRBD2 matches at 13 bases. Germline V gene sequence: CDR1 MGHRA, CDR2 YSYEKL. The CDR3 is made up of 19 amino acids. V was clipped by 3 bases and J by 7 bases; unmatched bases: 16. The CDR3 DNA is TGCGCCAGCAGCCAGCCTCCGGGACTAGCGGGACCCCGACCTCATACGCAGTATTTT. Translation gives CASSQPPGLAGPRPHTQYF.

Only one count was recorded for this clone. This sequence joins TRBV18 and TRBJ2-5; D not resolved. CDR1 KGHSH and CDR2 LQKENI come from the germline V gene. This CDR3 comprises 13 residues. The V end was cut by 3 bases, the J end by 4 bases, with 9 bases between. The CDR3 spells CASSPRDTETQYF. The CDR3 nucleotides read TGTGCCAGCTCACCCCGAGATACAGAGACCCAGTACTTC.

This clone was observed once. V gene TRBV11-2 combines with J gene TRBJ2-1; TRBD2 might be the D (6 bases). There are 17 residues in the CDR3. From germline, CDR1 is SGHAT and CDR2 FQNNGV. V shed 3 bases and J shed 1 base, with 16 bases lying between them. CDR3 residues: CASSFLPSAGSYNEQFF. DNA for the CDR3: TGTGCCAGCAGCTTCCTTCCTAGCGCTGGATCCTACAATGAGCAGTTCTTC.

The chain uses TRBV9 and TRBJ2-7, with D hard to call. Trimming stripped 0 bases from V and 2 bases from J, with 6 bases between. The CDR3 has 13 amino acids. Per germline, CDR1 SGDLS and CDR2 YYNGEE. The CDR3 sequence is CASSVDSTYEQYF. CDR3 nucleotide sequence: TGTGCCAGCAGCGTAGATAGTACCTACGAGCAGTACTTC. The full variable domain, in which reference TRBV9 and TRBJ2-7 provide the parts outside the CDR3, is DSGVTQTPKHLITATGQRVTLRCSPRSGDLSVYWYQQSLDQGLQFLIQYYNGEERAKGNILERFSAQQFPDLHSELNLSSLELGDSALYFCASSVDSTYEQYFGPGTRLTVT.

The J gene is TRBJ2-7, the V gene TRBV13, with 10 bases aligning to TRBD1. The CDR3 extends over 14 amino acids. Per the germline V gene, CDR1 is PRHDT and CDR2 is FYEKMQ (reference sequence). After removal of 3 bases from V and 5 bases from J, the junction contained 4 bases not matched to a gene. The CDR3 DNA reads TGTGCCAGCAGCTTCCGGGACAGGGGCGACGAGCAGTACTTC. Translating it yields CASSFRDRGDEQYF.

The chain carries TRBV7-6 and TRBJ2-2, with D possibly TRBD1 on 5 matching bases. V gave up 2 bases and J gave up 0 bases, with 10 bases separating them. The CDR3 loop spans 16 amino acids. The germline CDR1 and CDR2 sequences are SGHVS and FNYEAQ. The CDR3 loop is CASSLSTDPNTGELFF. CDR3 nucleotides: TGTGCCAGCAGCTTATCGACAGATCCGAACACCGGGGAGCTGTTTTTT.

This chain joins TRBV25-1 and TRBJ1-2, with D tentatively TRBD1 (5 bases). Trimming left V 2 bases short and J 4 bases short, with 17 bases between. Germline-derived CDR1 and CDR2 are MGHDK and SYGVNS. This CDR3 region has 16 residues. CDR3 in amino acids: CASSERGALTAYGYTF. DNA of the CDR3: TGTGCCAGCAGTGAACGCGGGGCACTGACCGCCTATGGCTACACCTTC.